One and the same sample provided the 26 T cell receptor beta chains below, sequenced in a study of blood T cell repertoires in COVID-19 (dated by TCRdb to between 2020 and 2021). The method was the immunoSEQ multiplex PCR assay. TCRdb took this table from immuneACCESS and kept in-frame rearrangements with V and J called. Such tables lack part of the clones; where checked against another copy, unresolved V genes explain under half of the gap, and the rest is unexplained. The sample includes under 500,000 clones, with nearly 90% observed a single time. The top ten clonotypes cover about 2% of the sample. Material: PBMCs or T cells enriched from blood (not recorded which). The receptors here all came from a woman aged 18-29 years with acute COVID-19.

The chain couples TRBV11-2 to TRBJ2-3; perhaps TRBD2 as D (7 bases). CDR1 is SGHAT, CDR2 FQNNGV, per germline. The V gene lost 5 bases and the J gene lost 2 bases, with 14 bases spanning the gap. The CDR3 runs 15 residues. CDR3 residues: CASSARGPTTDTQYF. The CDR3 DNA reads TGTGCCAGCAGCGCGCGGGGGCCCACCACAGATACGCAGTATTTT.

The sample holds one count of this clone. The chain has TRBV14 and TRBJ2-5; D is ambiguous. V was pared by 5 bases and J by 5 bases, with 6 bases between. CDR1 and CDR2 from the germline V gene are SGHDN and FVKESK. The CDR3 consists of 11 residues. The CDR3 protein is CASSAFETQYF. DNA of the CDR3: TGTGCCAGCAGCGCGTTCGAGACCCAGTACTTC.

In nucleotides, the CDR3 is TGTGCCAGCAGCTTGACTAGCGTAATACGTCATGAGCAGTTCTTC. Residues: CASSLTSVIRHEQFF. The rearrangement uses TRBV7-9 and TRBJ2-1; 8 bases line up with TRBD2. Germline loops: CDR1 SEHNR, CDR2 FQNEAQ (reference sequence). The CDR3 length is 15 residues. The junction had 9 bases not matched to a gene; V was cut back by 3 bases and J by 8 bases.

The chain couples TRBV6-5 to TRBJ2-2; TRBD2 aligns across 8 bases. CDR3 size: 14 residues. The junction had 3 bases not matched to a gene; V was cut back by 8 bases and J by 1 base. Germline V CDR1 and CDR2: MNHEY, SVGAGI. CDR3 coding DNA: TGTGCCAGCTTTAGCGGGAAGAACACCGGGGAGCTGTTTTTT. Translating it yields CASFSGKNTGELFF.

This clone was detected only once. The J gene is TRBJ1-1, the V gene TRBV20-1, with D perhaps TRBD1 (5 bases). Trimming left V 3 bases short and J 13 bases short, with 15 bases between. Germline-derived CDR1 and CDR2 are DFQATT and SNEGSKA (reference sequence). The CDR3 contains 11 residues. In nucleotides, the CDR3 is TGCAGTGCTAGCGCCGGGACCGGGGGTTTCTTT. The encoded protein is CSASAGTGGFF.

The CDR3 DNA follows: TGTGCCAGTAGTATCCCAGGGGATAGCTATGGCTACACCTTC. As protein: CASSIPGDSYGYTF. This chain joins TRBV19 and TRBJ1-2; the D gene is possibly TRBD1 (6 bases). Between the trimmed V and J ends, which lost 3 bases and 4 bases, there was a span of 12 bases. Germline CDR1 and CDR2: LNHDA and SQIVND (reference sequence). The CDR3 covers 14 residues.

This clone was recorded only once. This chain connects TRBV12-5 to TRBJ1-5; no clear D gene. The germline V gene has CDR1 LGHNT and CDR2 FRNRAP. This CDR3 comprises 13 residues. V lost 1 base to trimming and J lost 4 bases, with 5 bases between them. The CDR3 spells CASGLGQNQPQHF. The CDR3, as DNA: TGTGCTAGTGGTTTGGGCCAGAATCAGCCCCAGCATTTT. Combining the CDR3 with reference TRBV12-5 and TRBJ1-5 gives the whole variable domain DARVTQTPRHKVTEMGQEVTMRCQPILGHNTVFWYRQTMMQGLELLAYFRNRAPLDDSGMPKDRFSAEMPDATLATLKIQPSEPRDSAVYFCASGLGQNQPQHFGDGTRLSIL.

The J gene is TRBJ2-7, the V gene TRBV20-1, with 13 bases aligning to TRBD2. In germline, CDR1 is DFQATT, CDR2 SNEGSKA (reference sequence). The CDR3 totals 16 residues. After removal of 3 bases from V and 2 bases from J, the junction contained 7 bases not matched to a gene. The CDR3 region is CSASELAGGQAYEQYF. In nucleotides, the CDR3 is TGCAGTGCTAGTGAACTAGCGGGGGGGCAAGCCTACGAGCAGTACTTC.

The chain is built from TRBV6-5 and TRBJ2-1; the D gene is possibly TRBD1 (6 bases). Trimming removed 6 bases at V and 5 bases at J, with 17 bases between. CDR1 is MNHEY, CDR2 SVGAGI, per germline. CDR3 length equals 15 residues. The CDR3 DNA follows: TGTGCCAGCAGCCGAGGACAGTCGCTGAACAATGAGCAGTTCTTC. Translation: CASSRGQSLNNEQFF.

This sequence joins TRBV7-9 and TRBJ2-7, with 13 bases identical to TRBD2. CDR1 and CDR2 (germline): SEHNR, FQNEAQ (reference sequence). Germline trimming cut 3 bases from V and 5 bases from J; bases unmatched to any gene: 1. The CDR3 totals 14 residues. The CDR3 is CASSFGLAGDEQYF. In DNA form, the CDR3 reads TGTGCCAGCAGCTTTGGACTAGCGGGAGACGAGCAGTACTTC.

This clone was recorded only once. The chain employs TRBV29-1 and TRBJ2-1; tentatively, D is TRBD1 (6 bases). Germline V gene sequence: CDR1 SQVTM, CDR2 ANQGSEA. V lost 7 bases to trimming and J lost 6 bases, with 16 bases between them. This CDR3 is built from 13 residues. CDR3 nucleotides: TGCAGCGCCAGGACCGGGACAACCAATGAGCAGTTCTTC. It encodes CSARTGTTNEQFF.

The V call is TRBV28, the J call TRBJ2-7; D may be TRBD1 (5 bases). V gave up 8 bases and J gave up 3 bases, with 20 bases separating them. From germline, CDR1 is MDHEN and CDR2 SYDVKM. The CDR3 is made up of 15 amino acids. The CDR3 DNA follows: TGTGCCAGCGGAAAAAGACAGCCGGTCTTCTACGAGCAGTACTTC. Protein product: CASGKRQPVFYEQYF.

The CDR3 here is CASSTIREAYGYTF. The CDR3 nucleotides read TGTGCCAGCAGTACCATCAGGGAGGCCTATGGCTACACCTTC. V and J are TRBV28 and TRBJ1-2; D possibly corresponds to TRBD1 (5 bases). This CDR3 has 14 residues. The V end lost 5 bases, the J end lost 4 bases, and 14 bases lay between the germline ends. CDR1 and CDR2 (germline): MDHEN, SYDVKM.

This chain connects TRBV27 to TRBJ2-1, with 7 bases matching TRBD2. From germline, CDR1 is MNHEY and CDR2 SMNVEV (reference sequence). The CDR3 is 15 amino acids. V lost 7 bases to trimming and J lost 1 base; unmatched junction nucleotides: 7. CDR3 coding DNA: TGTGCCAGCACCTTAGCGGGTCCGTCCTACAATGAGCAGTTCTTC. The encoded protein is CASTLAGPSYNEQFF.

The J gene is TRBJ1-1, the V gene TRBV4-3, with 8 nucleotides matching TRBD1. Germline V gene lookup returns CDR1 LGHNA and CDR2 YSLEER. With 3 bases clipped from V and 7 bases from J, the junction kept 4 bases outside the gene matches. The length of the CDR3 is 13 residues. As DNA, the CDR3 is TGCGCCAGCAGCCAGATACAGGGGGGTGAAGCTTTCTTT. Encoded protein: CASSQIQGGEAFF.

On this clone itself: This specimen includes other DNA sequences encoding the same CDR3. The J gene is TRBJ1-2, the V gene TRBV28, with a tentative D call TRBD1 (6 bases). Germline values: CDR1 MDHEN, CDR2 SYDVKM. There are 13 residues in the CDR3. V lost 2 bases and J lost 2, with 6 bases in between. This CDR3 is CASSLQGNYGYTF. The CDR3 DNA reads TGTGCCAGCAGTTTACAGGGGAACTATGGCTACACCTTC.

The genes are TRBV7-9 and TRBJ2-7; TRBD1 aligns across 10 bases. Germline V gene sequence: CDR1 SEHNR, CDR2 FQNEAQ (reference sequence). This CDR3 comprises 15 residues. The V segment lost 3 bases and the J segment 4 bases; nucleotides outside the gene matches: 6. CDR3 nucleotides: TGTGCCAGCAGCTTGGGACAGGGGATTTCTTACGAGCAGTACTTC. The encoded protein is CASSLGQGISYEQYF.

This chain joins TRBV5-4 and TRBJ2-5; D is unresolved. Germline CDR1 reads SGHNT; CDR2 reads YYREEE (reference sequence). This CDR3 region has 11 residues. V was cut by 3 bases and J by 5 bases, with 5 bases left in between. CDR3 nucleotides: TGTGCCAGCAGCTACGAGGAGACCCAGTACTTC. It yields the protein CASSYEETQYF.

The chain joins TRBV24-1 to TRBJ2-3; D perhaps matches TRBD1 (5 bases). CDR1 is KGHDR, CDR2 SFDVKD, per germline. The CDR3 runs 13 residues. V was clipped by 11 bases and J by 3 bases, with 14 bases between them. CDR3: CAISAAGTDTQYF. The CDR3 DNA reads TGTGCCATATCCGCTGCAGGGACAGATACGCAGTATTTT.

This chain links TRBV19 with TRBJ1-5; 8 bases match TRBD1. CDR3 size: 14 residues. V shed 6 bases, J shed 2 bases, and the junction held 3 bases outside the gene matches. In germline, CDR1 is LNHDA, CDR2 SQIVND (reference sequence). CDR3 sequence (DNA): TGTGCCAGTAGCCAGACAGGGGGCAATCAGCCCCAGCATTTT. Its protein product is CASSQTGGNQPQHF.

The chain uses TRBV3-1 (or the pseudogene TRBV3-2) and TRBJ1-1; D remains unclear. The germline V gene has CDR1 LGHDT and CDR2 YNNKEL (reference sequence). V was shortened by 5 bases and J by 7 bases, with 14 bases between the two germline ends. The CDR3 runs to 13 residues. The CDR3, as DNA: TGTGCCAGCAGCGAACGAGGGATTGGTGAAGCTTTCTTT. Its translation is CASSERGIGEAFF.

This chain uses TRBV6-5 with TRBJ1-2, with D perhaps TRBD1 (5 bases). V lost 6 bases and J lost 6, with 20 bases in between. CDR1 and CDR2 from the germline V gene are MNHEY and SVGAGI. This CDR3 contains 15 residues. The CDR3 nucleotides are TGTGCCAGCAGGATACGGGGGTGGGCCACTAATGGCTACACCTTC. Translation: CASRIRGWATNGYTF.

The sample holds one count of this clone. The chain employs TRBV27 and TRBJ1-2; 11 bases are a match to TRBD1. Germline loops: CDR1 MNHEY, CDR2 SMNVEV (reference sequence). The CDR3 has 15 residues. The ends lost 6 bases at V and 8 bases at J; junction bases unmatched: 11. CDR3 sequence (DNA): TGTGCCAGCAGACCCGGACAGGGGGCAAAGGGGGGCTACACCTTC. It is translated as CASRPGQGAKGGYTF.

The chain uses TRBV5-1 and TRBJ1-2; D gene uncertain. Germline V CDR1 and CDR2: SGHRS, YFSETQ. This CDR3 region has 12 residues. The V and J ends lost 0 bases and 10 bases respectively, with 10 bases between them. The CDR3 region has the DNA TGCGCCAGCAGCTTGGCCTTGGACTACTACACCTTC. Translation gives CASSLALDYYTF.

CDR3 residues: CASGLQETQYF. In DNA, the CDR3 is TGTGCCAGCGGACTCCAAGAGACCCAGTACTTC. V is TRBV12-3 or TRBV12-4 and J is TRBJ2-5, with a tentative D call TRBD2 (5 bases). V gave up 8 bases and J gave up 1 base, with 5 bases separating them. This CDR3 comprises 11 residues.

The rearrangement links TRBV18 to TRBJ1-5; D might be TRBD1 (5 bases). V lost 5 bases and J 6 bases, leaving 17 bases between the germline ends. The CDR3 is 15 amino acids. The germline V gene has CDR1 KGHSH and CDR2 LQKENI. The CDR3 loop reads CASSAGGLETQPQHF. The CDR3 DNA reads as TGTGCCAGCTCAGCGGGGGGGTTGGAAACTCAGCCCCAGCATTTT.